This T cell receptor beta chain stems from a study of blood T cell repertoires in COVID-19. Study information: Samples representing acute and convalescent COVID-19 were sourced from the United States, Italy and Spain. Sources were T cells, B-cell-depleted T cells, or PBMCs; the material itself was cDNA or gDNA.

The CDR3 totals 18 residues. Germline assignment: CDR1 SGHVS and CDR2 FQNEAQ. V shed 3 bases, J shed 2 bases, and the junction held 10 bases outside the gene matches. In the original processing: Quantification of nucleated cells was approximated via reference gene primer amplification. Profiling relied on immunoSEQ multiplex PCR, and the TCRdb table lists in-frame clones only, not all of them. V, J and clone size derive from that table, while D and trimming were established from the DNA sequence. This sample has about 190,000 clones, with around 89% found just once. This TCR came from a man between 50 and 59 years old with acute or convalescent COVID-19. The V gene is TRBV7-8, the J gene TRBJ2-3, with TRBD2 identical over 11 bases. Sequenced input: peripheral blood. This CDR3 reads CASSFSKGLAEPTDTQYF. Written as DNA, the CDR3 is TGTGCCAGCAGCTTCTCTAAGGGACTAGCGGAGCCCACAGATACGCAGTATTTT. Complete variable domain (other parts from reference TRBV7-8 and TRBJ2-3): GAGVSQSPRYKVAKRGQDVALRCDPISGHVSLFWYQQALGQGPEFLTYFQNEAQLDKSGLPSDRFFAERPEGSVSTLKIQRTQQEDSAVYLCASSFSKGLAEPTDTQYFGPGTRLTVL.